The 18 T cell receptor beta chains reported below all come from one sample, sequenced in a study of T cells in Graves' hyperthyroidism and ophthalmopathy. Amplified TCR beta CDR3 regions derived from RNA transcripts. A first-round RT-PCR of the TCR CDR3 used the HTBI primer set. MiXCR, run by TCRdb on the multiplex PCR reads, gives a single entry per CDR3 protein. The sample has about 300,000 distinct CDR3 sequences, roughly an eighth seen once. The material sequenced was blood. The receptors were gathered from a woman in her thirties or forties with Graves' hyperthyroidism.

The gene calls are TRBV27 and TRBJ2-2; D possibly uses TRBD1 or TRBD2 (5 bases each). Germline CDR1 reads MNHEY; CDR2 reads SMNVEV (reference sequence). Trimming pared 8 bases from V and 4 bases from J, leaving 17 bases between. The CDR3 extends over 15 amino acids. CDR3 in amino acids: CASGWDGGGTGELFF. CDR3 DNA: TGTGCCAGCGGGTGGGACGGTGGGGGCACCGGGGAGCTGTTTTTT.

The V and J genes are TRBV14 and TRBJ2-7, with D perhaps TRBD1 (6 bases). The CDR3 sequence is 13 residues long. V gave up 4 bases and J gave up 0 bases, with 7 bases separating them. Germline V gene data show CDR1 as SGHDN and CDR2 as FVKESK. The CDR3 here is CASSPGHSYEQYF. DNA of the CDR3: TGTGCCAGCAGCCCGGGACACTCCTACGAGCAGTACTTC.

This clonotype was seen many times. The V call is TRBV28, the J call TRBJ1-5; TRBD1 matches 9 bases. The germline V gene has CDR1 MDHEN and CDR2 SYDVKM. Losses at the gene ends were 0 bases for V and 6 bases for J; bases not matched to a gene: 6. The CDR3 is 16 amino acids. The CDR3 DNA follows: TGTGCCAGCAGTTTATGGGGACAGGGACGGGTTCAGCCCCAGCATTTT. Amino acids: CASSLWGQGRVQPQHF.

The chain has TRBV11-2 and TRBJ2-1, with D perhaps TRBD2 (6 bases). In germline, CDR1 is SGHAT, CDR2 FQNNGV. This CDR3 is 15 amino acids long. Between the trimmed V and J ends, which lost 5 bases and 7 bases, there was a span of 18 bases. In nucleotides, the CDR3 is TGTGCCAGCAGCCCGAGACTAGGGTCAGAGAATGAGCAGTTCTTC. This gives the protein CASSPRLGSENEQFF.

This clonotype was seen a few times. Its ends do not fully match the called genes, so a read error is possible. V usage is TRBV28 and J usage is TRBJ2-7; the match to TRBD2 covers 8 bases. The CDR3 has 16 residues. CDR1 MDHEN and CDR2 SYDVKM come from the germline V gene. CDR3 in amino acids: CAGSSSSGRASYEQYF. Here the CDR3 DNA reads TGTGCCGGCAGTTCTTCAAGCGGGAGAGCCTCCTACGAGCAGTACTTC.

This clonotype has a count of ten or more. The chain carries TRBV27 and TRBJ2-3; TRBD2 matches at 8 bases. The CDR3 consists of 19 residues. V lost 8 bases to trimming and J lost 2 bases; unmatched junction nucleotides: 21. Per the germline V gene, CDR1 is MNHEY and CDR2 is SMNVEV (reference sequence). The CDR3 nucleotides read TGTGCCAGCCATCGGGGGGGGTCTTTTACTTCAACTTCCACAGATACGCAGTATTTT. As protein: CASHRGGSFTSTSTDTQYF.

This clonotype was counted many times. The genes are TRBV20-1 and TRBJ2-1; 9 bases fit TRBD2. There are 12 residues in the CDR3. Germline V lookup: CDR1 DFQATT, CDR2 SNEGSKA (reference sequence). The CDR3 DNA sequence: TGCGGTTGGACTAGCGAACACAATGAGCAGTTCTTC. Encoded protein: CGWTSEHNEQFF.

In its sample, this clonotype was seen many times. This CDR3 is CASSLSPSQPQHF. DNA for the CDR3: TGTGCCAGCAGCTTATCTCCTAGTCAGCCCCAGCATTTT. The chain combines TRBV7-9 with TRBJ1-5; D is uncertain. CDR1 is SEHNR, CDR2 FQNEAQ, per germline (reference sequence). Trimming cost V 2 bases and J 6 bases, with 8 bases left between them. The CDR3 is 13 amino acids.

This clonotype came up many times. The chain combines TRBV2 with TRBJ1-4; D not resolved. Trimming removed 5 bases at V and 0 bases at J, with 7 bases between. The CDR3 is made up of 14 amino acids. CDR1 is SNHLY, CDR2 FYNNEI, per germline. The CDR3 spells CASSLLATNEKLFF. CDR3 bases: TGTGCCAGCAGTCTTCTTGCAACTAATGAAAAACTGTTTTTT.

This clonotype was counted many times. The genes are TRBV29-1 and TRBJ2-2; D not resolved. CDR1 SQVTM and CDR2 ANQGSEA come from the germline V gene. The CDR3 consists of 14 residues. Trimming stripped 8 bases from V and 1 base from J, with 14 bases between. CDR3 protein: CSTPGIGNTGELFF. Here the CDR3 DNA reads TGCAGCACCCCAGGCATAGGGAACACCGGGGAGCTGTTTTTT.

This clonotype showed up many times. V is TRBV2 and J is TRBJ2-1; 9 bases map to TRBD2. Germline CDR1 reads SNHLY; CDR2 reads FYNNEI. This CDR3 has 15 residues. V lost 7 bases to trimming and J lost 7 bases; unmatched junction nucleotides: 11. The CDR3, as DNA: TGTGCCAGCATCTTGGGGACTAGCTTCTCGAATGAGCAGTTCTTC. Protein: CASILGTSFSNEQFF.

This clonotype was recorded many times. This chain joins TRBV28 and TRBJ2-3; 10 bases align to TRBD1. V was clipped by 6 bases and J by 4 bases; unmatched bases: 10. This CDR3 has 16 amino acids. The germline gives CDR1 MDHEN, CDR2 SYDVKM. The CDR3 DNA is TGTGCCAGCAGCCCATCGACCGGGACAGGGGCAGATACGCAGTATTTT. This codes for CASSPSTGTGADTQYF.

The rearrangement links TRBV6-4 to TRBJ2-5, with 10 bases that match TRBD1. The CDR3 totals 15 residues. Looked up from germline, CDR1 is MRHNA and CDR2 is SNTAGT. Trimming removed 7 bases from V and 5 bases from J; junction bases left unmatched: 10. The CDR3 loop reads CASTAVTGGGETQYF. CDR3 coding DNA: TGTGCCAGCACCGCTGTGACAGGGGGCGGGGAGACCCAGTACTTC.

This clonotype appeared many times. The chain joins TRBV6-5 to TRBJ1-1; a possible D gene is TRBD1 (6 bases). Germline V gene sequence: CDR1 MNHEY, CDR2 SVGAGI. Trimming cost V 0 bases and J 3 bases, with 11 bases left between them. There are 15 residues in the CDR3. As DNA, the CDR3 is TGTGCCAGCAGTTACTCGGGGGGCAGAGACACTGAAGCTTTCTTT. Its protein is CASSYSGGRDTEAFF.

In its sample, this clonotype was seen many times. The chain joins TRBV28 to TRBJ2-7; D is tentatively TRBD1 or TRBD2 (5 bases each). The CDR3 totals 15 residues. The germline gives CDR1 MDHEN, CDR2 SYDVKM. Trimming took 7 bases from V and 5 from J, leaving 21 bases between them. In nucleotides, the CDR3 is TGTGCCAGCAAACTCTCGCCGGGACGGGCCCACGAGCAGTACTTC. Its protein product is CASKLSPGRAHEQYF.

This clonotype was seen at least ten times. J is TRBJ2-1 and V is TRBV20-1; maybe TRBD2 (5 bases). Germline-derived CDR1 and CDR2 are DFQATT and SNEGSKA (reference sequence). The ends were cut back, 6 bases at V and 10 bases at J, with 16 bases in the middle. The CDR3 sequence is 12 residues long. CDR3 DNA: TGCAGTGCCAAGGTGTCGGGAAGCGAGCAGTTCTTC. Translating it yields CSAKVSGSEQFF.

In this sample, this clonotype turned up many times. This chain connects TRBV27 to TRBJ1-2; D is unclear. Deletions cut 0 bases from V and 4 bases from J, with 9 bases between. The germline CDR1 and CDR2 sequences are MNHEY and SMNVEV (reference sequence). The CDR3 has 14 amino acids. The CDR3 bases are TGTGCCAGCAGTTTATCGGCAGCCGTCTATGGCTACACCTTC. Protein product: CASSLSAAVYGYTF.

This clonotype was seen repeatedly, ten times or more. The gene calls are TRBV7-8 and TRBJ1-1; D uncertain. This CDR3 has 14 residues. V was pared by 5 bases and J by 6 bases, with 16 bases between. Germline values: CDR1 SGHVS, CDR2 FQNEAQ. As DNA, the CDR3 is TGTGCCAGCAGCACATGGGGAGCTATTTCTGAAGCTTTCTTT. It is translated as CASSTWGAISEAFF. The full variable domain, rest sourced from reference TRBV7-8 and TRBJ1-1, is GAGVSQSPRYKVAKRGQDVALRCDPISGHVSLFWYQQALGQGPEFLTYFQNEAQLDKSGLPSDRFFAERPEGSVSTLKIQRTQQEDSAVYLCASSTWGAISEAFFGQGTRLTVV.